This T cell receptor beta chain appears in the sequencing data of a study of high-grade serous ovarian cancer treatment subgroups. Study information: Mean per sample: about 14,000 reads, around 7,100 unique TCR beta rearrangements. Study conclusions and caveats: Clonal relatedness tracked neoantigen level, and by trend copy number and mutation load. Without spatial data, bulk sequencing limits insight into HGSC tumor diversity. Same-patient tumor repertoires overlapped at roughly 0.1 to 0.85; different patients barely overlapped.

Profiled with immunoSEQ multiplex PCR; TCRdb holds only in-frame clones, not every one. Of around 16,000 clones in the sample, 73% are singletons; the top ten hold around 4.8%. V was clipped by 1 base and J by 5 bases; unmatched bases: 7. CDR3 length: 16 residues. Looked up from germline, CDR1 is SGHAT and CDR2 is FQNNGV. As concerns this clone: Its antigen is unidentified.

The tumor samples were collected prior to definitive surgery or chemotherapy. The sample was tumor tissue. The chain recombines TRBV11-2 with TRBJ1-2, with TRBD1 matching 10 bases. The receptor was isolated from a human donor with high-grade serous ovarian cancer. CDR3 sequence (DNA): TGTGCCAGCAGCTTAGGAGTTTGGGGACAGGGGTATGGCTACACCTTC. Protein sequence: CASSLGVWGQGYGYTF.